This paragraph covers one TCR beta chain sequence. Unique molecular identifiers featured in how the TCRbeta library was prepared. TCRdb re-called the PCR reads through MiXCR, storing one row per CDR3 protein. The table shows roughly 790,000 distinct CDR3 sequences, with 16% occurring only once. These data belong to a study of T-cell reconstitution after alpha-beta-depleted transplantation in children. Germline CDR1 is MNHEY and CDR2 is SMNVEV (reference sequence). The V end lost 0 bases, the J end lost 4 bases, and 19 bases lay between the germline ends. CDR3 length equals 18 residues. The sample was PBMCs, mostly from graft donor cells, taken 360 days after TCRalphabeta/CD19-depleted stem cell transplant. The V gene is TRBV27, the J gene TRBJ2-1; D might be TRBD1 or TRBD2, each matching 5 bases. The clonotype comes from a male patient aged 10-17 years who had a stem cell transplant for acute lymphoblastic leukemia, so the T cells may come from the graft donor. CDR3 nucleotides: TGTGCCAGCAGTTTATCCTCCCAGAGGGGTCCGCTTTACAATGAGCAGTTCTTC. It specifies CASSLSSQRGPLYNEQFF.